Shown below are 29 T cell receptor beta chains from a single sample sequenced in a study of T cells in localized non-small cell lung cancer. Libraries were prepared by immunoSEQ multiplex PCR; TCRdb keeps only in-frame clonotypes and omits some of them. The data contain 12,000 to 15,000 clones, roughly nine tenths of them singletons. Here the sequenced sample was peripheral blood mononuclear cells, taken before any cancer treatment. These receptors all stem from a man aged 40 to 69 with stage III lung adenocarcinoma.

The chain recombines TRBV28 with TRBJ2-1; 7 bases are a match to TRBD2. With V trimmed by 3 bases and J by 6 bases, 8 bases remained unmatched. Germline CDR1 reads MDHEN; CDR2 reads SYDVKM. The CDR3 runs 15 residues. The CDR3 DNA reads as TGTGCCAGCAGTTTGTCACGGGGGGTAATCAATGAGCAGTTCTTC. Translating it yields CASSLSRGVINEQFF.

V gene TRBV5-8 combines with J gene TRBJ2-7; D not certain. CDR1 is SGHTS, CDR2 YDEGEE, per germline. The ends were cut back, 2 bases at V and 3 bases at J, with 15 bases in the middle. The CDR3 is 15 amino acids. The CDR3 protein is CASSFSYGPYYEQYF. The CDR3 bases are TGTGCCAGCAGCTTTTCTTATGGACCCTACTACGAGCAGTACTTC.

The CDR3 loop reads CASVELGRQETQYF. The CDR3 region has the DNA TGTGCCAGCGTGGAACTGGGACGGCAAGAGACCCAGTACTTC. This chain joins TRBV13 and TRBJ2-5; either TRBD1 or TRBD2 may supply D (5 bases each). V lost 8 bases and J 2 bases, leaving 15 bases between the germline ends. Germline V gene sequence: CDR1 PRHDT, CDR2 FYEKMQ (reference sequence). The CDR3 is made up of 14 amino acids.

Details on this clone: One junction end disagrees with the germline gene, perhaps due to a read error. The identical CDR3 is also encoded by other nucleotide sequences in the sample. This rearrangement joins TRBV5-1 to TRBJ2-3, with TRBD2 matching over 14 bases. The CDR3 spans 15 residues. Germline-derived CDR1 and CDR2 are SGHRS and YFSETQ. In nucleotides, the CDR3 is TGTGCCAGCAGCTCAGGGACTAGCGGGAGAGATACGCAGTATTTT. It specifies CASSSGTSGRDTQYF.

The table lists this clone with a few counts. The rearrangement links TRBV7-9 to TRBJ2-1, with 7 bases lining up with TRBD2. The CDR3 runs to 17 residues. V dropped 6 bases and J dropped 6; count of bases not matched to a gene: 17. Germline V gene sequence: CDR1 SEHNR, CDR2 FQNEAQ (reference sequence). The CDR3 sequence is CASSTPGRASGGNEQFF. CDR3 DNA: TGTGCCAGCAGTACCCCAGGCAGGGCTAGCGGCGGCAATGAGCAGTTCTTC.

The chain has TRBV7-9 and TRBJ1-1; no reliable D call. Per germline, CDR1 SEHNR and CDR2 FQNEAQ (reference sequence). This CDR3 has 15 amino acids. With 2 bases removed from V and 2 bases from J, the gap between germline ends came to 12 bases. Written as DNA, the CDR3 is TGTGCCAGCAGCTTATCTACTGGAAAAAACACTGAAGCTTTCTTT. Translation gives CASSLSTGKNTEAFF.

The chain links TRBV6-5 to TRBJ2-1; possible D gene TRBD2, 7 bases. V lost 2 bases to trimming and J lost 8 bases, with 10 bases between them. The CDR3 runs 13 residues. CDR1 is MNHEY and CDR2 is SVGAGI in the germline V gene. As DNA, the CDR3 is TGTGCCAGCAGTTACCGGGGGGCCGATGAGCAGTTCTTC. This encodes CASSYRGADEQFF.

In this sample, this clone turned up a few times. The chain joins TRBV10-2 to TRBJ2-7; 10 bases align to TRBD2. J was trimmed by 2 bases and V by 6 bases; bases with no gene match: 4. The CDR3 sequence is 14 residues long. Germline loops: CDR1 WSHSY, CDR2 SAAADI. CDR3 DNA: TGCGCCAGCAGCGTAGCGGGAGGAACCTACGAGCAGTACTTC. Encoded protein: CASSVAGGTYEQYF.

This chain links TRBV5-1 with TRBJ2-2; maybe TRBD2 (6 bases). The V end lost 5 bases, the J end lost 1 base, and 12 bases lay between the germline ends. In germline, CDR1 is SGHRS, CDR2 YFSETQ. The CDR3 consists of 15 residues. The CDR3 DNA sequence: TGCGCCAGCAGGGTTGCGGGGATGAACACCGGGGAGCTGTTTTTT. This sequence encodes CASRVAGMNTGELFF.

The table lists this clone with a count of one. This chain links TRBV2 with TRBJ2-1, with 12 bases that match TRBD2. Germline CDR1 reads SNHLY; CDR2 reads FYNNEI. The ends lost 3 bases at V and 8 bases at J; junction bases unmatched: 2. CDR3 size: 14 residues. CDR3 region: CASSDASGRDEQFF. The DNA for the CDR3 is TGTGCCAGCAGTGATGCTAGCGGGAGGGATGAGCAGTTCTTC. Combining the CDR3 with reference TRBV2 and TRBJ2-1 gives the whole variable domain EPEVTQTPSHQVTQMGQEVILRCVPISNHLYFYWYRQILGQKVEFLVSFYNNEISEKSEIFDDQFSVERPDGSNFTLKIRSTKLEDSAMYFCASSDASGRDEQFFGPGTRLTVL.

A single count supports this clone. The chain has TRBV5-1 and TRBJ2-7, with D perhaps TRBD2 (5 bases). Germline V gives CDR1 SGHRS, CDR2 YFSETQ. The CDR3 has 14 residues. V lost 0 bases and J lost 6, with 13 bases in between. CDR3 coding DNA: TGCGCCAGCAGCTTGGGAGGGCTCGGGGTCGAGCAGTACTTC. Amino acids: CASSLGGLGVEQYF. Looking up the rest from reference TRBV5-1 and TRBJ2-7 gives the full variable domain: KAGVTQTPRYLIKTRGQQVTLSCSPISGHRSVSWYQQTPGQGLQFLFEYFSETQRNKGNFPGRFSGRQFSNSRSEMNVSTLELGDSALYLCASSLGGLGVEQYFGPGTRLTVT.

The J gene is TRBJ2-1, the V gene TRBV21-1; the table's TRBD2 call for D was not verified on the DNA. TRBV21-1 corresponds to a pseudogene. The CDR3 totals 14 residues. CDR3 sequence (DNA): TGTGCCAGCAACCGTAGCGGGGACGGCAATGAGCAGTTCTTC. Residues: CASNRSGDGNEQFF.

The V gene is TRBV6-5, the J gene TRBJ2-7, with 7 bases aligning to TRBD2. Germline CDR1 reads MNHEY; CDR2 reads SVGAGI. V lost 2 bases and J lost 7; bases outside the gene matches: 8. The CDR3 is 14 residues long. The CDR3 bases are TGTGCCAGCAGTTACCTAGGGCGGGAGAGGGAGCAGTACTTC. As protein: CASSYLGREREQYF.

This chain connects TRBV25-1 to TRBJ2-1, with D possibly called TRBD1 or TRBD2 (5 bases each). This CDR3 has 13 residues. The germline CDR1 and CDR2 sequences are MGHDK and SYGVNS. The V gene lost 8 bases and the J gene lost 3 bases, with 11 bases spanning the gap. Written as DNA, the CDR3 is TGTGCCAGCCGGGGCTACTACTACAATGAGCAGTTCTTC. This codes for CASRGYYYNEQFF.

This clone was recorded only once. V is TRBV5-6 and J is TRBJ2-2; 13 bases are shared with TRBD2. The CDR3 is 16 amino acids. J lost 7 bases, V lost 4 bases, and 7 bases had no gene match. CDR1 is SGHDT and CDR2 is YYEEEE in the germline V gene. The CDR3 loop reads CASSPTSGRAFGELFF. In DNA, the CDR3 is TGTGCCAGCAGCCCAACTAGCGGGAGGGCCTTCGGGGAGCTGTTTTTT.

The chain employs TRBV18 and TRBJ2-1; TRBD2 matches at 11 bases. V trimming: 3 bases; J trimming: 4 bases; junction bases outside the gene matches: 11. This CDR3 contains 18 residues. Germline assignment: CDR1 KGHSH and CDR2 LQKENI. CDR3 in amino acids: CASSPVTVASGRYNEQFF. The CDR3, as DNA: TGTGCCAGCTCACCGGTCACTGTCGCTAGCGGGAGGTACAATGAGCAGTTCTTC. Combining the CDR3 with reference TRBV18 and TRBJ2-1 gives the whole variable domain NAGVMQNPRHLVRRRGQEARLRCSPMKGHSHVYWYRQLPEEGLKFMVYLQKENIIDESGMPKERFSAEFPKEGPSILRIQQVVRGDSAAYFCASSPVTVASGRYNEQFFGPGTRLTVL.

The chain couples TRBV6-6 to TRBJ1-2; 8 nucleotides align to TRBD1. The J segment lost 3 bases and the V segment lost 2 bases, leaving 2 bases of the junction unmatched. This CDR3 contains 14 residues. Germline V lookup: CDR1 MNHNY, CDR2 SVGAGI (reference sequence). CDR3 sequence reads: CASSYPGQDYGYTF. CDR3 coding DNA: TGTGCCAGCAGTTACCCGGGACAGGACTATGGCTACACCTTC.

The chain is built from TRBV6-4 and TRBJ1-1, with D uncertain. The CDR3 is 14 residues long. V was trimmed by 8 bases and J by 1 base, leaving 14 bases between them. Germline CDR1 is MRHNA and CDR2 is SNTAGT. The DNA of the CDR3 is TGTGCCAGCGCACCGTCACCGGGGAACACTGAAGCTTTCTTT. It specifies CASAPSPGNTEAFF.

This chain connects TRBV28 to TRBJ2-7; D remains ambiguous. Trimming removed 6 bases from V and 3 bases from J, with 9 bases in between. The CDR3 runs to 12 residues. Germline CDR1 and CDR2: MDHEN and SYDVKM. In DNA, the CDR3 is TGTGCCAGCAGCTTTAATTACTACGAGCAGTACTTC. Translating gives CASSFNYYEQYF. The full variable domain, with the rest looked up from reference TRBV28 and TRBJ2-7, is DVKVTQSSRYLVKRTGEKVFLECVQDMDHENMFWYRQDPGLGLRLIYFSYDVKMKEKGDIPEGYSVSREKKERFSLILESASTNQTSMYLCASSFNYYEQYFGPGTRLTVT.

The genes are TRBV7-9 and TRBJ2-3; D unclear. CDR3 length: 15 residues. The germline V gene encodes CDR1 SEHNR and CDR2 FQNEAQ (reference sequence). Trimming removed 3 bases from V and 0 bases from J, with 10 bases in between. CDR3 amino acids: CASSFGLGSTDTQYF. The CDR3 coding sequence is TGTGCCAGCAGCTTTGGGCTAGGGAGCACAGATACGCAGTATTTT.

The V gene is TRBV28, the J gene TRBJ2-2; possibly TRBD1 for D (5 bases). The CDR3 has 14 residues. V dropped 8 bases and J dropped 2 bases, with 12 bases sitting between them. Germline loops: CDR1 MDHEN, CDR2 SYDVKM. This chain's CDR3 is CASQGRANTGELFF. For the CDR3, the DNA is TGTGCCAGCCAGGGCAGGGCAAACACCGGGGAGCTGTTTTTT.

This clone was detected a few times. V gene TRBV6-1 combines with J gene TRBJ1-1; no clear D. The V gene's germline CDR1 is MNHNS and CDR2 SASEGT. This CDR3 is 14 amino acids long. V was trimmed by 2 bases and J by 1 base, leaving 8 bases between them. DNA for the CDR3: TGTGCCAGCAGTGAACCAGCCTCGAACACTGAAGCTTTCTTT. The encoded protein is CASSEPASNTEAFF.

This clone was seen only once. The chain links TRBV19 to TRBJ2-7, with D maybe TRBD2 (6 bases). V was shortened by 5 bases and J by 4 bases, with 12 bases between the two germline ends. Germline CDR1 is LNHDA and CDR2 is SQIVND (reference sequence). The CDR3 is 13 residues long. This CDR3 reads CASSVGGLYEQYF. CDR3 bases: TGTGCCAGTAGTGTGGGAGGCCTTTACGAGCAGTACTTC.

V gene TRBV10-3 combines with J gene TRBJ2-7; a weak D match, TRBD1 (6 bases). This CDR3 is 13 amino acids long. V was clipped by 5 bases and J by 2 bases, with 10 bases between them. Germline V gene lookup returns CDR1 ENHRY and CDR2 SYGVKD. Here the CDR3 reads CAISLQGPYEQYF. Here the CDR3 DNA reads TGTGCCATCAGTCTACAGGGCCCCTACGAGCAGTACTTC.

The rearrangement uses TRBV7-2 and TRBJ1-2, with D perhaps TRBD1 (5 bases). Trimming left V 1 base short and J 0 bases short, with 9 bases between. The CDR3 runs 15 residues. From germline, CDR1 is SGHTA and CDR2 FQGNSA. The DNA for the CDR3 is TGTGCCAGCAGCTTAGGACAGAGCGCTAACTATGGCTACACCTTC. Protein product: CASSLGQSANYGYTF.

The V call is TRBV6-5, the J call TRBJ2-3; no reliable D call. Germline loops: CDR1 MNHEY, CDR2 SVGAGI. The CDR3 totals 14 residues. The ends were cut back, 1 base at V and 4 bases at J, with 9 bases in the middle. This CDR3 is CASSYFGTPDTQYF. CDR3 nucleotide sequence: TGTGCCAGCAGTTACTTCGGTACCCCAGATACGCAGTATTTT.

This clone occurred once. The V call is TRBV19, the J call TRBJ1-2; 9 nucleotides agree with TRBD1. The CDR3 length is 14 residues. Germline loops: CDR1 LNHDA, CDR2 SQIVND (reference sequence). V lost 5 bases, J lost 2 bases, and 3 bases stayed unmatched. The CDR3 here is CASSPQGANYGYTF. The CDR3 nucleotides read TGTGCCAGTAGTCCACAGGGGGCCAACTATGGCTACACCTTC.

This chain uses TRBV5-6 with TRBJ1-1, with 8 bases lining up with TRBD1. Trimming took 4 bases from V and 4 from J; bases not matched to a gene: 9. The germline gives CDR1 SGHDT, CDR2 YYEEEE. This CDR3 is built from 15 residues. Written as DNA, the CDR3 is TGTGCCAGCAGCCGCAGGGGGCTCGGGAGCACTGAAGCTTTCTTT. Translation: CASSRRGLGSTEAFF.

The gene calls are TRBV7-9 and TRBJ1-3; D is undetermined. Germline V gene lookup returns CDR1 SEHNR and CDR2 FQNEAQ (reference sequence). The length of the CDR3 is 15 residues. Deletions cut 5 bases from V and 0 bases from J, with 11 bases between. The CDR3 reads CASSLIEGSGNTIYF. CDR3 sequence (DNA): TGTGCCAGCAGCCTCATAGAGGGCTCTGGAAACACCATATATTTT.